This T cell receptor beta chain came from a study of human T cells and chemical hapten exposure. Overall study context: The upper back received 0.01% DPC by patch testing, with results read at 6 days. Mostly female, the patients presented with alopecia areata, totalis or universalis.

Individual cDNA molecules had unique molecular identifiers attached to them by the library. TCRdb re-called the RACE reads through MiXCR, storing one row per CDR3 protein. The sample carries nearly 350,000 distinct CDR3 sequences, roughly 6.9% recorded once. Study-wide results and limits: The number of TCRs above 1 in 1000 frequency did not change after DPC sensitization.

This clonotype was seen more than once but under ten times. Its antigen is not known. The time point denotes: patch test 1, 2 weeks after DPC sensitization. Treatment defined: therapeutic diphenylcyclopropenone sensitization with weekly scalp DPC. V shed 0 bases and J shed 4 bases, with 12 bases lying between them. This CDR3 spans 15 amino acids. In germline, CDR1 is LGHNA, CDR2 YSLEER. The origin of this receptor is a woman between 18 and 29 years old with alopecia areata. Some clones in this sample may be carry-over from other donors' samples. Source: whole blood, taken in connection with sensitization to the hapten diphenylcyclopropenone (DPC). The V and J genes are TRBV4-3 and TRBJ1-2, with D unclear. DNA of the CDR3: TGCGCCAGCAGCCAAGATTGGGTGGCTGTCTATGGCTACACCTTC. Translated, it gives CASSQDWVAVYGYTF.